Here is one T cell receptor (beta chain) with its context. The target antigen is unknown. This record comes from a study of OX40 agonist ivuxolimab in advanced cancers. Turning to the study itself: Ivuxolimab is a fully human IgG2 antibody that activates OX40 (CD134). Broader study findings: Certain nonresponders additionally had low normalized T-cell clonal expansion.

This CDR3 has 14 residues. After removal of 9 bases from V and 7 bases from J, the junction contained 11 bases not matched to a gene. Germline lookup yields CDR1 SGHNT and CDR2 YYREEE (reference sequence). Patients with a history of autoimmune disease or on systemic immunosuppression were excluded. Drawing of blood for sampling happened at baseline, at cycle 4 day 1, and at cycle 7 day 1. Assay: immunoSEQ multiplex PCR; the TCRdb copy retains only in-frame clones and omits some. Seen here are 60,000 to 80,000 clones, roughly 80% observed once, and the top ten hold approximately 5%. This specimen was CD4+ or CD8+ T cells sorted from blood, taken in a trial of the OX40 agonist ivuxolimab. V and J are TRBV5-4 and TRBJ1-5; TRBD1 matches 9 bases. This clonotype was sampled from an adult with an advanced solid tumor such as melanoma, head and neck, liver or kidney cancer. As DNA, the CDR3 is TGTGCCACAACGTTACAGGGGGCCGGACAGCCCCAGCATTTT. Its translation is CATTLQGAGQPQHF.